This T cell receptor (beta chain) was documented in a study of blood T cell repertoires in COVID-19. V was trimmed by 8 bases and J by 0 bases, leaving 14 bases between them. The CDR3 runs 15 residues. Germline assignment: CDR1 SNHLY and CDR2 FYNNEI. Authors' data handling: Counts of nucleated cells, estimated from reference gene primer amplification, were obtained. The assay was immunoSEQ multiplex PCR, and TCRdb's table has in-frame clones only and misses some. V and J calls and clone size are as listed in that table; D and trimming were resolved from the DNA. This repertoire shows tens of thousands of clones, about 80% found once; its top ten account for approximately 10%.

This TCR was sampled from a human donor in a cohort sampled during active COVID-19. The chain links TRBV2 to TRBJ2-1, with D unclear. Sequencing used peripheral blood. The CDR3: CASGVLRSSYNEQFF. The CDR3 DNA is TGTGCCAGCGGTGTCCTCCGGAGCTCCTACAATGAGCAGTTCTTC.